The 9 T cell receptor beta chains below come from one sample, sequenced in a study of T and B cells in COVID-19 patients. BIOMED2 TRB-A/B primer pools were used in multiplex TRB PCR. TCRdb reprocessed the multiplex PCR reads with MiXCR, giving one entry per CDR3 protein. In the table there are around 8,700 distinct CDR3 sequences, 37% of which are singletons. From blood, roughly 250-500 ng of genomic DNA served as TRB template. Sequencing was done on a sample of blood. All receptors derive from a human donor with active COVID-19.

The rearrangement uses TRBV12-3 or TRBV12-4 and TRBJ2-3; tentative D call: TRBD2 (6 bases). This CDR3 contains 15 residues. V was trimmed by 1 base and J by 2 bases, leaving 10 bases between them. CDR3 sequence reads: CASSLGGGNTDTQYF. DNA for the CDR3: TGTGCCAGCAGTTTAGGAGGCGGGAACACAGATACGCAGTATTTT.

This clonotype was picked up a small number of times. V usage is TRBV6-2 or TRBV6-3 and J usage is TRBJ2-7; tentatively, D is TRBD1 (6 bases). The CDR3 is 12 residues long. Germline assignment: CDR1 MNHEY and CDR2 SVGEGT. V was pared by 5 bases and J by 4 bases, with 9 bases between. The CDR3 DNA reads TGTGCCAGCAGTGCCCAGGGGTACGAGCAGTACTTC. Translation: CASSAQGYEQYF.

V is TRBV6-2 or TRBV6-3 and J is TRBJ1-2, with unresolved D. V was cut by 2 bases and J by 1 base, with 11 bases left in between. Germline CDR1 reads MNHEY; CDR2 reads SVGEGT. CDR3 length: 15 residues. CDR3 region: CASSYNIDNNYGYTF. CDR3 DNA sequence: TGTGCCAGCAGTTACAATATCGACAATAACTATGGCTACACCTTC.

V and J are TRBV7-9 and TRBJ2-1; the D gene is possibly TRBD2 (6 bases). This CDR3 has 14 residues. Trimming stripped 3 bases from V and 7 bases from J, with 13 bases between. The germline gives CDR1 SEHNR, CDR2 FQNEAQ (reference sequence). The CDR3 protein is CASSFGGNLNEQFF. The CDR3, as DNA: TGTGCCAGCAGCTTCGGAGGGAACCTTAATGAGCAGTTCTTC.

Only a few counts were recorded for this clonotype. The chain has TRBV5-5 and TRBJ1-6, with D uncertain. Deletions cut 3 bases from V and 0 bases from J, with 7 bases between. The CDR3 has 15 residues. In germline, CDR1 is SGHKS, CDR2 YYEKEE (reference sequence). The CDR3 sequence: CASSSDSSYNSPLHF. DNA for the CDR3: TGTGCCAGCAGCTCCGATAGCTCCTATAATTCACCCCTCCACTTT.

This clonotype was detected a few times. Written as DNA, the CDR3 is TGCGCCAGCAGCCATCCTTTCCGACAGGGAGGGCAGTACTTC. It is translated as CASSHPFRQGGQYF. This chain connects TRBV4-3 to TRBJ2-7, with TRBD1 as a possible D gene (7 bases). The CDR3 is 14 residues long. V lost 3 bases, J lost 9 bases, and 18 bases lay in between. Germline V CDR1 and CDR2: LGHNA, YSLEER.

The V gene is TRBV6-4, the J gene TRBJ2-3, with a possible D match to TRBD1 (6 bases). The CDR3 has 15 residues. Trimming stripped 5 bases from V and 0 bases from J, with 12 bases between. Germline V CDR1 and CDR2: MRHNA, SNTAGT. The DNA for the CDR3 is TGTGCCAGCAGTCTCGGACAGTCTAGCACAGATACGCAGTATTTT. Its protein product is CASSLGQSSTDTQYF.

This clonotype has a handful of counts. The V and J genes are TRBV10-2 and TRBJ1-4, with 7 bases lining up with TRBD1. CDR3 size: 15 residues. V was pared by 0 bases and J by 4 bases, with 2 bases of the junction left unmatched. Per germline, CDR1 WSHSY and CDR2 SAAADI. This CDR3 reads CASSESGQRNEKLFF. The DNA of the CDR3 is TGCGCCAGCAGTGAGTCGGGACAGCGTAATGAAAAACTGTTTTTT.

This clonotype showed up just a few times. CDR3 nucleotides: TGTGCCACCAGGGGGGGGTTTTCCTATGGCTACACCTTC. It specifies CATRGGFSYGYTF. The chain recombines TRBV15 with TRBJ1-2, with D maybe TRBD1 (5 bases). V gave up 6 bases and J gave up 4 bases, with 12 bases separating them. CDR3 length equals 13 residues. Germline assignment: CDR1 LNHNV and CDR2 YYDKDF (reference sequence).